These 22 T cell receptor beta chains originate from one sample sequenced in a study of identical twins. One entry per CDR3 protein results from TCRdb running MiXCR on the 5' RACE reads. In the table there are some 790,000 distinct CDR3 sequences, 15% to 20% of which are singletons. This same sample was also taken into another study, of T cells expressing NK-cell markers.

Sequencing input: PBMCs. These receptors all stem from a woman younger than 30 in good health.

The V call is TRBV5-4, the J call TRBJ2-3; D assignment may be TRBD1 or TRBD2 (5 bases each). The CDR3 consists of 16 residues. Trimming removed 0 bases at V and 1 base at J, with 12 bases between. Germline values: CDR1 SGHNT, CDR2 YYREEE (reference sequence). CDR3 residues: CASSLVSGSGTDTQYF. Written as DNA, the CDR3 is TGTGCCAGCAGCTTGGTTTCAGGGAGTGGCACAGATACGCAGTATTTT.

This clonotype was detected only a few times. The rearrangement links TRBV7-2 to TRBJ1-2; D ambiguous. Trimming cost V 1 base and J 6 bases, with 6 bases left between them. The CDR3 extends over 12 amino acids. Germline assignment: CDR1 SGHTA and CDR2 FQGNSA. This CDR3 is CASSLGSHGYTF. The CDR3 bases are TGTGCCAGCAGCTTAGGGAGTCATGGCTACACCTTC.

V usage is TRBV5-1 and J usage is TRBJ2-2; 7 bases fit TRBD2. Per germline, CDR1 SGHRS and CDR2 YFSETQ. The CDR3 consists of 17 residues. J lost 1 base, V lost 0 bases, and 6 bases had no gene match. The CDR3 bases are TGCGCCAGCAGCTTGGAGGTTCTAGCGGTGAACACCGGGGAGCTGTTTTTT. Protein sequence: CASSLEVLAVNTGELFF.

This clonotype was counted ten times or more. The junction departs from the called germline gene at one end, perhaps through a read error. V gene TRBV5-1 combines with J gene TRBJ2-7, with 8 bases aligning to TRBD1. CDR3 length: 13 amino acids. Germline loops: CDR1 SGHRS, CDR2 YFSETQ. The CDR3 nucleotides read TGTGCCAGCAGCTTAACAGGGGGCTACGAGCAGTACTTC. This gives the protein CASSLTGGYEQYF.

The V gene is TRBV20-1, the J gene TRBJ2-3, with 7 bases lining up with TRBD2. The CDR3 runs to 14 residues. The V gene's germline CDR1 is DFQATT and CDR2 SNEGSKA (reference sequence). V lost 6 bases, J lost 7 bases, and 13 bases stayed unmatched. The CDR3 DNA sequence: TGCAGTGCCGCCGGCGAGCTCGGGAGGAATACGCAGTATTTT. It yields the protein CSAAGELGRNTQYF.

There are a few counts of this clonotype. The V call is TRBV20-1, the J call TRBJ2-7; D possibly corresponds to TRBD2 (5 bases). The CDR3 is 12 residues long. V lost 3 bases and J 6 bases, leaving 12 bases between the germline ends. Germline lookup yields CDR1 DFQATT and CDR2 SNEGSKA (reference sequence). As DNA, the CDR3 is TGCAGTGCTAGCTTAGGGAGAGGCGAGCAGTACTTC. This codes for CSASLGRGEQYF.

This clonotype showed up just a few times. The chain carries TRBV10-3 and TRBJ2-3; no firm D call. This CDR3 has 11 residues. V was cut by 11 bases and J by 2 bases, with 8 bases left in between. Germline CDR1 reads ENHRY; CDR2 reads SYGVKD. The CDR3: CAVGLTDTQYF. In DNA, the CDR3 is TGTGCCGTCGGCCTCACAGATACGCAGTATTTT.

The CDR3 region is CASSQPTTSGAEQYF. CDR3 nucleotides: TGTGCCAGCAGCCAACCTACGACTAGCGGGGCCGAGCAGTACTTC. The J gene is TRBJ2-7, the V gene TRBV4-2; TRBD2 matches 11 bases. The V gene's germline CDR1 is LGHNA and CDR2 YNFKEQ. Trimming cost V 2 bases and J 6 bases; bases outside gene matches: 6. The CDR3 is made up of 15 amino acids.

This clonotype showed up just a few times. The chain uses TRBV15 and TRBJ1-6; D is unresolved. Per the germline V gene, CDR1 is LNHNV and CDR2 is YYDKDF (reference sequence). V lost 9 bases to trimming and J lost 9 bases, with 12 bases between them. The CDR3 sequence is 12 residues long. This CDR3 is CATAVGISPLHF. The CDR3 DNA is TGTGCCACAGCCGTTGGTATTTCACCCCTCCACTTT.

This clonotype occurred once. Written as DNA, the CDR3 is TGTGCCAGCAGCCCAGGACTAGCGAATACTGAGCAGTTCTTC. This codes for CASSPGLANTEQFF. This chain links TRBV3-1 with TRBJ2-1, with 9 nucleotides matching TRBD2. Trimming cost V 4 bases and J 9 bases; bases outside gene matches: 7. This CDR3 spans 14 amino acids. Germline V gives CDR1 LGHDT, CDR2 YNNKEL (reference sequence).

This clonotype was recorded a few times. The rearrangement links TRBV4-3 to TRBJ2-4; the D gene is possibly TRBD2 (6 bases). Germline CDR1 LGHNA, CDR2 YSLEER. V was pared by 0 bases and J by 0 bases, with 9 bases between. The CDR3 totals 16 residues. Written as DNA, the CDR3 is TGCGCCAGCAGCCAAGATCGCGGGACAGCCAAAAACATTCAGTACTTC. Translated, it gives CASSQDRGTAKNIQYF.

This clonotype was observed a handful of times. CDR3 sequence (DNA): TGTGCCATCAGTGAGAGGACGGGAGCTAACTATGGCTACACCTTC. This gives the protein CAISERTGANYGYTF. This chain joins TRBV10-3 and TRBJ1-2, with D hard to call. Trimming shortened V by 2 bases and J by 0 bases, and 10 bases separated the two germline ends. The CDR3 contains 15 residues. CDR1 and CDR2 (germline): ENHRY, SYGVKD.

This clonotype was seen many times. The rearrangement uses TRBV12-3 or TRBV12-4 and TRBJ2-3; D tentatively reads TRBD1 or TRBD2 (5 bases each). This CDR3 spans 14 amino acids. V was trimmed by 4 bases and J by 7 bases, leaving 15 bases between them. The CDR3 loop reads CASSYGQGPNTQYF. CDR3 DNA sequence: TGTGCCAGCAGTTACGGGCAGGGACCAAATACGCAGTATTTT.

This clonotype has just a few counts. V and J are TRBV15 and TRBJ2-2; D might be TRBD1 (5 bases). The germline V and J ends were trimmed by 8 bases and 3 bases, with 10 bases remaining between them. CDR1 is LNHNV, CDR2 YYDKDF, per germline (reference sequence). There are 13 residues in the CDR3. This chain's CDR3 is CATSSRDTGELFF. The CDR3 DNA follows: TGTGCCACCTCTTCCAGGGACACCGGGGAGCTGTTTTTT.

This clonotype was counted a few times. The chain couples TRBV9 to TRBJ2-1; no clear D gene. Germline V CDR1 and CDR2: SGDLS, YYNGEE. V was cut by 2 bases and J by 9 bases, with 12 bases left in between. CDR3 length equals 13 residues. CDR3 bases: TGTGCCAGCAGCGTTCGCCCCGAGAGTGAGCAGTTCTTC. Residues: CASSVRPESEQFF.

This clonotype has a handful of counts. The rearrangement uses TRBV20-1 and TRBJ2-7; 8 bases fit TRBD1. CDR1 DFQATT and CDR2 SNEGSKA come from the germline V gene (reference sequence). The CDR3 contains 12 residues. V was clipped by 6 bases and J by 5 bases; unmatched bases: 6. The CDR3 DNA follows: TGCAGTGCCGATGACAGGGGCCACGAGCAGTACTTC. Translating it yields CSADDRGHEQYF.

The V call is TRBV9, the J call TRBJ2-7; TRBD2 matches at 9 bases. CDR3 length: 15 amino acids. From germline, CDR1 is SGDLS and CDR2 YYNGEE. V shed 1 base, J shed 3 bases, and the junction held 5 bases outside the gene matches. The CDR3 spells CASSVSLAGGYEQYF. CDR3 DNA sequence: TGTGCCAGCAGCGTATCACTAGCGGGCGGCTACGAGCAGTACTTC.

Points on this clonotype: An end of the junction does not agree with germline; a read error may underlie this. This sequence joins TRBV18 and TRBJ2-7, with 8 nucleotides matching TRBD2. This CDR3 comprises 15 residues. Per germline, CDR1 KGHSH and CDR2 LQKENI. The CDR3 nucleotides read TGTGCCAGCTCCCCACCGGGACTAGTTTCCTACGAGCAGTACTTC. Translation: CASSPPGLVSYEQYF.

V and J are TRBV29-1 and TRBJ2-1; TRBD1 matches 11 bases. From germline, CDR1 is SQVTM and CDR2 ANQGSEA. The CDR3 extends over 13 amino acids. The trim removed 4 bases at V and 9 bases at J, leaving 5 bases unmatched. The CDR3 region has the DNA TGCAGCGTTGTAAGGGACAGGGGGACTGAGCAGTTCTTC. This translates into CSVVRDRGTEQFF.

This clonotype showed up just a few times. This chain links TRBV7-9 with TRBJ2-6; D gene uncertain. The CDR3 has 16 amino acids. CDR1 is SEHNR and CDR2 is FQNEAQ in the germline V gene (reference sequence). The V end was cut by 3 bases, the J end by 0 bases, with 9 bases between. CDR3 sequence (DNA): TGTGCCAGCAGCTTGACGGTCTACTCTGGGGCCAACGTCCTGACTTTC. Residues: CASSLTVYSGANVLTF.

The chain joins TRBV12-3 or TRBV12-4 to TRBJ1-2; D unresolved. V lost 2 bases and J lost 2, with 9 bases in between. The CDR3 loop spans 14 amino acids. As DNA, the CDR3 is TGTGCCAGCAGTTTACAGATTCTCAACTATGGCTACACCTTC. This encodes CASSLQILNYGYTF.

Notes on this clonotype: The conserved phenylalanine or tryptophan normally closing the CDR3 is absent here, so this likely arose from a read error. V is TRBV7-9 and J is TRBJ1-1; D perhaps matches TRBD1 (6 bases). Germline CDR1 is SEHNR and CDR2 is FQNEAQ (reference sequence). Trimming pared 5 bases from V and 1 base from J, leaving 11 bases between. The CDR3 runs to 14 residues. Here the CDR3 reads CASSPEGGNTEAFL. DNA of the CDR3: TGTGCCAGCAGCCCCGAGGGGGGGAACACTGAAGCTTTCTTA.